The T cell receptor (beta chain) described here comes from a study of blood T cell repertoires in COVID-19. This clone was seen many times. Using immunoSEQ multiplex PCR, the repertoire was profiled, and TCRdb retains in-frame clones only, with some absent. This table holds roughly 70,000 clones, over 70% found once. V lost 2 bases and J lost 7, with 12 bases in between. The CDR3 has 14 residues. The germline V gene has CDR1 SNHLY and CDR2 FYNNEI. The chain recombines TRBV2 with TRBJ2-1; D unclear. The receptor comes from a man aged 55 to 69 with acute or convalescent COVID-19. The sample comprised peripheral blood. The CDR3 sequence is CASSEHSLANEQFF. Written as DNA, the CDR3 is TGTGCCAGCAGTGAACATTCCCTGGCAAATGAGCAGTTCTTC. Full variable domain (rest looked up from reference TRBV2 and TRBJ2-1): EPEVTQTPSHQVTQMGQEVILRCVPISNHLYFYWYRQILGQKVEFLVSFYNNEISEKSEIFDDQFSVERPDGSNFTLKIRSTKLEDSAMYFCASSEHSLANEQFFGPGTRLTVL.